These 19 T cell receptor beta chains share one sample of origin, sequenced in a study of T cells in localized non-small cell lung cancer. Assay: immunoSEQ multiplex PCR; the TCRdb copy retains only in-frame clones and omits some. The table lists under 40,000 clones, about nine tenths of them singletons, with 4.2% in the top ten. The sequences come from peripheral blood, collected before any cancer treatment. The source of these receptors is a woman aged 40-69 years with stage I lung adenocarcinoma.

The chain links TRBV18 to TRBJ2-2, with D uncertain. The CDR3 is 13 amino acids. The V and J ends lost 3 bases and 5 bases respectively, with 7 bases between them. CDR1 KGHSH and CDR2 LQKENI come from the germline V gene. CDR3 amino acids: CASSPPITGELFF. The CDR3 DNA reads as TGTGCCAGCTCACCGCCGATAACCGGGGAGCTGTTTTTT.

The rearrangement joins TRBV10-1 to TRBJ2-3; D uncertain. From germline, CDR1 is WNHNN and CDR2 SYGVQD (reference sequence). The CDR3 has 11 residues. The V end was cut by 6 bases, the J end by 2 bases, with 3 bases between. CDR3 in DNA: TGCGCCAGCAGCGACACAGATACGCAGTATTTT. Its protein product is CASSDTDTQYF.

This clone was found once. V usage is TRBV7-9 and J usage is TRBJ1-4; D not certain. With 4 bases removed from V and 5 bases from J, the gap between germline ends came to 17 bases. Germline values: CDR1 SEHNR, CDR2 FQNEAQ (reference sequence). CDR3 length: 16 amino acids. CDR3: CASSYVGGAPNEKLFF. The CDR3 nucleotides read TGTGCCAGCAGCTATGTTGGTGGAGCCCCGAATGAAAAACTGTTTTTT.

V and J are TRBV6-5 and TRBJ2-7; D not resolved. Germline V gene lookup returns CDR1 MNHEY and CDR2 SVGAGI. V was pared by 0 bases and J by 1 base, with 4 bases between. This CDR3 region has 13 residues. CDR3 sequence: CASSYSPSYEQYF. CDR3 coding DNA: TGTGCCAGCAGTTACTCCCCATCCTACGAGCAGTACTTC.

This clone appeared a few times. This rearrangement joins TRBV5-4 to TRBJ2-2; 9 bases match TRBD2. The CDR3 runs to 15 residues. J lost 4 bases, V lost 4 bases, and 5 bases had no gene match. Germline V gives CDR1 SGHNT, CDR2 YYREEE (reference sequence). The CDR3 reads CASSPAGGSTGELFF. The CDR3, as DNA: TGTGCCAGCAGCCCCGCGGGGGGGAGCACCGGGGAGCTGTTTTTT. Full variable domain (rest looked up from reference TRBV5-4 and TRBJ2-2): ETGVTQSPTHLIKTRGQQVTLRCSSQSGHNTVSWYQQALGQGPQFIFQYYREEENGRGNFPPRFSGLQFPNYSSELNVNALELDDSALYLCASSPAGGSTGELFFGEGSRLTVL.

The CDR3 loop is CASRELTGNTEAFF. The CDR3 bases are TGTGCCAGCAGGGAATTGACAGGGAACACTGAAGCTTTCTTT. This chain links TRBV6-5 with TRBJ1-1; perhaps TRBD1 as D (6 bases). CDR3 length: 14 residues. The germline V and J ends were trimmed by 6 bases and 1 base, with 12 bases remaining between them. Germline V gene lookup returns CDR1 MNHEY and CDR2 SVGAGI.

CDR3 sequence reads: CASSSPAGGISYGYTF. The DNA of the CDR3 is TGTGCCAGCAGCTCACCCGCGGGGGGGATTAGCTATGGCTACACCTTC. V and J are TRBV7-3 and TRBJ1-2, with D possibly matching TRBD1 (5 bases). Trimming pared 4 bases from V and 4 bases from J, leaving 19 bases between. The CDR3 loop spans 16 amino acids. Germline V gene data show CDR1 as SGHTA and CDR2 as FQGTGA. The full variable domain, rest sourced from reference TRBV7-3 and TRBJ1-2, is GAGVSQTPSNKVTEKGKYVELRCDPISGHTALYWYRQSLGQGPEFLIYFQGTGAADDSGLPNDRFFAVRPEGSVSTLKIQRTERGDSAVYLCASSSPAGGISYGYTFGSGTRLTVV.

This chain connects TRBV27 to TRBJ2-1; D ambiguous. Germline lookup yields CDR1 MNHEY and CDR2 SMNVEV (reference sequence). V was clipped by 6 bases and J by 7 bases, with 10 bases between them. This CDR3 has 12 residues. CDR3 coding DNA: TGTGCCAGCAGCCCGGTCAAGAATGAGCAGTTCTTC. This encodes CASSPVKNEQFF.

This clone has just a few counts. The gene calls are TRBV18 and TRBJ2-7; D uncertain. Germline assignment: CDR1 KGHSH and CDR2 LQKENI. The germline V and J ends were trimmed by 3 bases and 0 bases, with 9 bases remaining between them. The CDR3 consists of 14 residues. The CDR3 loop is CASSPAPNSYEQYF. The CDR3 nucleotides are TGTGCCAGCTCACCGGCGCCTAACTCCTACGAGCAGTACTTC.

This chain connects TRBV7-6 to TRBJ2-7, with D unresolved. Germline lookup yields CDR1 SGHVS and CDR2 FNYEAQ. Trimming left V 7 bases short and J 6 bases short, with 16 bases between. The CDR3 sequence is 13 residues long. CDR3 region: CASTSWVGSEQYF. The CDR3 coding sequence is TGTGCCAGCACCTCTTGGGTGGGGTCCGAGCAGTACTTC.

The V call is TRBV19, the J call TRBJ2-3; weak D call: TRBD2 (8 bases). The germline V gene has CDR1 LNHDA and CDR2 SQIVND (reference sequence). Trimming stripped 10 bases from V and 1 base from J, with 18 bases between. This CDR3 is 15 amino acids long. In DNA form, the CDR3 reads TGTGCCACTGCTAGGGGGCGGGGGGGCACAGATACGCAGTATTTT. It codes for CATARGRGGTDTQYF. The entire variable domain, with the rest obtained from reference TRBV19 and TRBJ2-3, is as follows: DGGITQSPKYLFRKEGQNVTLSCEQNLNHDAMYWYRQDPGQGLRLIYYSQIVNDFQKGDIAEGYSVSREKKESFPLTVTSAQKNPTAFYLCATARGRGGTDTQYFGPGTRLTVL.

The V gene is TRBV14, the J gene TRBJ2-1; D is tentatively TRBD1 or TRBD2 (6 bases each). Germline V gene sequence: CDR1 SGHDN, CDR2 FVKESK. Trimming left V 0 bases short and J 12 bases short, with 18 bases between. CDR3 length: 15 amino acids. Here the CDR3 reads CASSQDLPTGARQFF. CDR3 in DNA: TGTGCCAGCAGCCAAGATCTCCCCACGGGGGCGAGGCAGTTCTTC. Supplemented by reference TRBV14 and TRBJ2-1, the full variable domain reads EAGVTQFPSHSVIEKGQTVTLRCDPISGHDNLYWYRRVMGKEIKFLLHFVKESKQDESGMPNNRFLAERTGGTYSTLKVQPAELEDSGVYFCASSQDLPTGARQFFGPGTRLTVL.

The chain joins TRBV5-1 to TRBJ1-5; the D is unclear. Trimming left V 0 bases short and J 0 bases short, with 13 bases between. The CDR3 is made up of 17 amino acids. The germline V gene has CDR1 SGHRS and CDR2 YFSETQ. The CDR3 nucleotides are TGCGCCAGCAGCTTGGAGGTCATGGGGATTAGCAATCAGCCCCAGCATTTT. This sequence encodes CASSLEVMGISNQPQHF.

The chain has TRBV19 and TRBJ1-5; unclear D gene. The CDR3 has 12 residues. V gave up 6 bases and J gave up 3 bases, with 6 bases separating them. Germline loops: CDR1 LNHDA, CDR2 SQIVND (reference sequence). DNA for the CDR3: TGTGCCAGTAGACTGACCAATCAGCCCCAGCATTTT. Translating it yields CASRLTNQPQHF.

This rearrangement joins TRBV7-2 to TRBJ2-5; D is unclear. Germline CDR1 is SGHTA and CDR2 is FQGNSA. Trimming took off 2 bases at V and 4 bases at J, with 5 bases between the two ends. This CDR3 contains 12 residues. CDR3 residues: CASSLQRETQYF. CDR3 nucleotide sequence: TGTGCCAGCAGCTTACAGCGAGAGACCCAGTACTTC.

This clone turned up a few times. The chain combines TRBV7-3 with TRBJ1-1; TRBD1 matches at 8 bases. V lost 2 bases, J lost 0 bases, and 2 bases stayed unmatched. The CDR3 is 15 amino acids. Germline CDR1 is SGHTA and CDR2 is FQGTGA. Here the CDR3 DNA reads TGTGCCAGCAGCTTATCGGGACAGGTGAACACTGAAGCTTTCTTT. It specifies CASSLSGQVNTEAFF.

CDR3 coding DNA: TGTGCCATCAGTGAAGGGGCGCGGGGGTTCTATGAGCAGTTCTTC. This encodes CAISEGARGFYEQFF. The chain joins TRBV10-3 to TRBJ2-1; TRBD2 matches 7 bases. The V and J ends lost 3 bases and 8 bases, in that order; junction bases with no gene match: 10. The CDR3 runs 15 residues. Germline CDR1 ENHRY, CDR2 SYGVKD.

The chain employs TRBV7-9 and TRBJ1-2; weak D call: TRBD1 (5 bases). V lost 5 bases and J lost 4, with 20 bases in between. The CDR3 loop spans 16 amino acids. Looked up from germline, CDR1 is SEHNR and CDR2 is FQNEAQ (reference sequence). CDR3 region: CASSIRGIGVAYGYTF. For the CDR3, the DNA is TGTGCCAGCAGCATACGAGGTATAGGGGTTGCCTATGGCTACACCTTC.

The CDR3 is CASSLDAVIIGPETDTQYF. The CDR3 nucleotides are TGTGCCAGCAGCTTAGACGCCGTTATTATAGGTCCCGAAACAGATACGCAGTATTTT. The genes are TRBV7-2 and TRBJ2-3, with D uncertain. This CDR3 region has 19 residues. Trimming left V 1 base short and J 3 bases short, with 23 bases between. The germline V gene encodes CDR1 SGHTA and CDR2 FQGNSA.